Following are 22 T cell receptor beta chains from one sample sequenced in a study of blood T cell repertoires in COVID-19. Profiled with immunoSEQ multiplex PCR; TCRdb holds only in-frame clones, not every one. The table includes around 220,000 clones, 86% detected once. The material sequenced was peripheral blood. These TCRs come from a woman between 50 and 59 years old with COVID-19, enrolled during active disease.

The chain links TRBV19 to TRBJ1-4; 7 positions agree with TRBD1. Trimming took 7 bases from V and 3 from J; bases not matched to a gene: 5. The V gene's germline CDR1 is LNHDA and CDR2 SQIVND (reference sequence). The CDR3 spans 14 residues. CDR3 sequence reads: CASTDRTSNEKLFF. CDR3 sequence (DNA): TGTGCCAGTACGGACAGGACATCTAATGAAAAACTGTTTTTT.

This clone was seen only a few times. This chain links TRBV7-2 with TRBJ1-5; the D is unclear. V shed 2 bases and J shed 3 bases, with 5 bases lying between them. Germline CDR1 is SGHTA and CDR2 is FQGNSA. The CDR3 has 13 amino acids. CDR3 residues: CASSLYPNQPQHF. The DNA of the CDR3 is TGTGCCAGCAGCTTATATCCCAATCAGCCCCAGCATTTT.

The gene calls are TRBV3-1 (or the pseudogene TRBV3-2) and TRBJ1-2; 9 bases are shared with TRBD1. Trimming cost V 1 base and J 8 bases; bases outside gene matches: 11. Germline lookup yields CDR1 LGHDT and CDR2 YNNKEL (reference sequence). The CDR3 covers 16 residues. This CDR3 is CASSQVIRDRVHGYTF. The CDR3 DNA reads as TGTGCCAGCAGCCAAGTAATCCGGGACAGGGTTCACGGCTACACCTTC.

This chain uses TRBV11-3 with TRBJ2-1, with TRBD2 identical over 9 bases. The CDR3 contains 16 residues. The V and J ends lost 2 bases and 5 bases, in that order; junction bases with no gene match: 7. Per the germline V gene, CDR1 is SGHNT and CDR2 is YENEEA. CDR3 DNA: TGTGCCAGCAGCTTACGGGGCGGGGGGGCCGACAATGAGCAGTTCTTC. Translated: CASSLRGGGADNEQFF.

The CDR3 spells CASTPSGAHTDTQYF. The CDR3 bases are TGTGCCAGCACTCCTAGCGGGGCCCACACAGATACGCAGTATTTT. The rearrangement uses TRBV14 and TRBJ2-3, with 9 bases aligning to TRBD2. Unmatched junction bases numbered 7, after V lost 7 bases and J lost 2 bases. Germline V gene data show CDR1 as SGHDN and CDR2 as FVKESK. The CDR3 loop spans 15 amino acids.

V gene TRBV19 combines with J gene TRBJ2-5, with TRBD2 identical over 8 bases. J gave up 3 bases and V 3 bases, and 9 bases lay outside the gene matches. This CDR3 region has 16 residues. Looked up from germline, CDR1 is LNHDA and CDR2 is SQIVND (reference sequence). Here the CDR3 DNA reads TGTGCCAGTAGTATTTGGCGGGGGGAGTTTAAAGAGACCCAGTACTTC. Its protein is CASSIWRGEFKETQYF.

J is TRBJ2-1 and V is TRBV3-1 (or the pseudogene TRBV3-2); D not certain. This CDR3 spans 12 amino acids. Germline V CDR1 and CDR2: LGHDT, YNNKEL (reference sequence). Trimming took off 3 bases at V and 13 bases at J, with 13 bases between the two ends. DNA of the CDR3: TGTGCCAGCAGCCAGGCTCCTCTTAATCAGTTCTTC. Translating gives CASSQAPLNQFF.

This clone was seen more than once but under ten times. The V gene is TRBV5-6, the J gene TRBJ2-7; tentative D call: TRBD1 (6 bases). Germline-derived CDR1 and CDR2 are SGHDT and YYEEEE. Deletions cut 1 base from V and 3 bases from J, with 14 bases between. The CDR3 is 15 amino acids. Written as DNA, the CDR3 is TGTGCCAGCAGCTTGTACGGGACAATTCTCTACGAGCAGTACGTC. The encoded protein is CASSLYGTILYEQYV.

This clone was recorded a few times. The chain carries TRBV11-2 and TRBJ1-3; D is perhaps TRBD1 (6 bases). CDR1 and CDR2 from the germline V gene are SGHAT and FQNNGV. The ends were cut back, 5 bases at V and 2 bases at J, with 16 bases in the middle. This CDR3 has 16 residues. The chain's CDR3 is CASSGYTGRAGNTIYF. The CDR3 bases are TGTGCCAGCAGCGGTTATACAGGGCGGGCTGGAAACACCATATATTTT. Looking up the rest from reference TRBV11-2 and TRBJ1-3 gives the full variable domain: EAGVAQSPRYKIIEKRQSVAFWCNPISGHATLYWYQQILGQGPKLLIQFQNNGVVDDSQLPKDRFSAERLKGVDSTLKIQPAKLEDSAVYLCASSGYTGRAGNTIYFGEGSWLTVV.

The J gene is TRBJ1-2, the V gene TRBV30, with D possibly matching TRBD1 (5 bases). CDR3 length equals 13 residues. Trimming took 2 bases from V and 6 from J, leaving 13 bases between them. Germline values: CDR1 GTSNPN, CDR2 SVGIG (reference sequence). In nucleotides, the CDR3 is TGTGCCTGGAGTACCTCCAGGGCGCATGGCTACACCTTC. Protein sequence: CAWSTSRAHGYTF.

This sequence joins TRBV5-6 and TRBJ2-3; D call uncertain. Trimming shortened V by 3 bases and J by 2 bases, and 13 bases separated the two germline ends. Germline-derived CDR1 and CDR2 are SGHDT and YYEEEE. CDR3 length: 15 residues. The CDR3 loop reads CASSSDILTTDTQYF. The CDR3 DNA sequence: TGTGCCAGCAGCTCTGACATTTTGACCACAGATACGCAGTATTTT.

V gene TRBV11-1 combines with J gene TRBJ1-1; 11 bases are a match to TRBD1. The CDR3 has 14 amino acids. Germline assignment: CDR1 SGHAT and CDR2 FQDESV (reference sequence). V was pared by 4 bases and J by 4 bases, with 2 bases of the junction left unmatched. CDR3 bases: TGTGCCAGCAGCTGGACAGGGGGCGGCACTGAAGCTTTCTTT. Translated: CASSWTGGGTEAFF.

This chain connects TRBV21-1 to TRBJ1-4; the table's D call of TRBD1 was not tested on the DNA. TRBV21-1 corresponds to a pseudogene. The CDR3 loop spans 17 amino acids. The CDR3 DNA reads as TGTGCCAGCTTAGGGGTCGCGATACAGGAGCCGAATCAAAAACTGTTTTTT. Amino acid sequence: CASLGVAIQEPNQKLFF.

This rearrangement joins TRBV4-1 to TRBJ1-6; no definite D call. CDR1 and CDR2 (germline): MGHRA, YSYEKL. The ends were cut back, 0 bases at V and 6 bases at J, with 9 bases in the middle. The CDR3 extends over 15 amino acids. The CDR3: CASSQEGSRNSPLHF. For the CDR3, the DNA is TGCGCCAGCAGCCAAGAGGGGAGTCGTAATTCACCCCTCCACTTT.

The rearrangement joins TRBV30 to TRBJ2-3; 9 bases are shared with TRBD2. The CDR3 length is 15 residues. Losses at the gene ends were 4 bases for V and 5 bases for J; bases not matched to a gene: 10. Germline V gene data show CDR1 as GTSNPN and CDR2 as SVGIG (reference sequence). In DNA form, the CDR3 reads TGTGCCTGGACCTTCGGGCGGGGGGGCAAAGATACGCAGTATTTT. The encoded protein is CAWTFGRGGKDTQYF. Combining the CDR3 with reference TRBV30 and TRBJ2-3 gives the whole variable domain SQTIHQWPATLVQPVGSPLSLECTVEGTSNPNLYWYRQAAGRGLQLLFYSVGIGQISSEVPQNLSASRPQDRQFILSSKKLLLSDSGFYLCAWTFGRGGKDTQYFGPGTRLTVL.

This chain links TRBV10-1 with TRBJ2-7; TRBD1 matches 10 bases. Germline CDR1 is WNHNN and CDR2 is SYGVQD (reference sequence). The CDR3 totals 16 residues. V lost 4 bases and J lost 0; bases outside the gene matches: 6. The CDR3 DNA sequence: TGCGCCAGCAGTGGGGGGGACAGGGGTCTCTCCTACGAGCAGTACTTC. It encodes CASSGGDRGLSYEQYF.

Of note for this clone: Other DNA variants within this sample encode the same CDR3. The CDR3 nucleotides read TGTGCCAGCAGCTACAGGGATGGAAACACCATATATTTT. Protein: CASSYRDGNTIYF. The chain links TRBV27 to TRBJ1-3; a possible D gene is TRBD1 (6 bases). The V end lost 6 bases, the J end lost 3 bases, and 9 bases lay between the germline ends. The CDR3 extends over 13 amino acids. CDR1 is MNHEY and CDR2 is SMNVEV in the germline V gene (reference sequence).

CDR3 sequence: CASSVGAQFSYNEQFF. The CDR3 DNA reads TGTGCCAGCAGCGTAGGGGCGCAATTCTCCTACAATGAGCAGTTCTTC. The chain joins TRBV9 to TRBJ2-1; unclear D gene. The length of the CDR3 is 16 residues. The germline gives CDR1 SGDLS, CDR2 YYNGEE. V was pared by 0 bases and J by 0 bases, with 10 bases between. The full variable domain, completed using reference TRBV9 and TRBJ2-1, is DSGVTQTPKHLITATGQRVTLRCSPRSGDLSVYWYQQSLDQGLQFLIQYYNGEERAKGNILERFSAQQFPDLHSELNLSSLELGDSALYFCASSVGAQFSYNEQFFGPGTRLTVL.

The genes are TRBV23-1 and TRBJ1-5; D not resolved. TRBV23-1 is treated as an ORF (open reading frame) with a function not yet certain. The CDR3 contains 18 residues. Trimming shortened V by 1 base and J by 0 bases, and 16 bases separated the two germline ends. CDR3 sequence (DNA): TGCGCCAGCAGTCAATACGCGGGCAGCCCGAATAGCAATCAGCCCCAGCATTTT. It encodes CASSQYAGSPNSNQPQHF.

The chain couples TRBV4-1 to TRBJ1-1; no clear D gene. Germline loops: CDR1 MGHRA, CDR2 YSYEKL. The CDR3 length is 13 residues. The V end lost 3 bases, the J end lost 3 bases, and 8 bases lay between the germline ends. DNA for the CDR3: TGCGCCAGCAGCCACGGAGGAGACACTGAAGCTTTCTTT. The encoded protein is CASSHGGDTEAFF.

The V call is TRBV21-1, the J call TRBJ1-3; TRBD1 reflects the table's D call only, with no check against the DNA. TRBV21-1 is marked as a pseudogene. CDR3 size: 14 residues. This chain's CDR3 is CASSGTVPGNTIYF. CDR3 nucleotide sequence: TGTGCCAGCAGTGGGACAGTCCCTGGAAACACCATATATTTT.

This chain uses TRBV6-5 with TRBJ1-2, with a possible D match to TRBD1 (6 bases). The CDR3 covers 12 residues. Germline-derived CDR1 and CDR2 are MNHEY and SVGAGI. V lost 10 bases to trimming and J lost 5 bases, with 14 bases between them. CDR3 DNA: TGTGCCACCACGACAGGTCGTTATGGCTACACCTTC. Its translation is CATTTGRYGYTF.